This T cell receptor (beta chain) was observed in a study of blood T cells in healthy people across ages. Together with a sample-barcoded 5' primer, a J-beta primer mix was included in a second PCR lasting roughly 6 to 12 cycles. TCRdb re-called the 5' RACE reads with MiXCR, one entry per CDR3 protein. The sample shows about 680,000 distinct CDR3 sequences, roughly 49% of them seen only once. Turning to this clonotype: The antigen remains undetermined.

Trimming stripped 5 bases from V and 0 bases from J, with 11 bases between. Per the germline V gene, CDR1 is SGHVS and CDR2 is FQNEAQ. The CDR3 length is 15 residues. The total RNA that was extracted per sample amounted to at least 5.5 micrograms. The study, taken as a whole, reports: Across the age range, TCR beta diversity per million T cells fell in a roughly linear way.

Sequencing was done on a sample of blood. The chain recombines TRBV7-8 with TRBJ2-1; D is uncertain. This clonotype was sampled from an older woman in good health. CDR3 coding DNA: TGTGCCAGCAGCCTTAGGGCAGTCTCCTACAATGAGCAGTTCTTC. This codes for CASSLRAVSYNEQFF.